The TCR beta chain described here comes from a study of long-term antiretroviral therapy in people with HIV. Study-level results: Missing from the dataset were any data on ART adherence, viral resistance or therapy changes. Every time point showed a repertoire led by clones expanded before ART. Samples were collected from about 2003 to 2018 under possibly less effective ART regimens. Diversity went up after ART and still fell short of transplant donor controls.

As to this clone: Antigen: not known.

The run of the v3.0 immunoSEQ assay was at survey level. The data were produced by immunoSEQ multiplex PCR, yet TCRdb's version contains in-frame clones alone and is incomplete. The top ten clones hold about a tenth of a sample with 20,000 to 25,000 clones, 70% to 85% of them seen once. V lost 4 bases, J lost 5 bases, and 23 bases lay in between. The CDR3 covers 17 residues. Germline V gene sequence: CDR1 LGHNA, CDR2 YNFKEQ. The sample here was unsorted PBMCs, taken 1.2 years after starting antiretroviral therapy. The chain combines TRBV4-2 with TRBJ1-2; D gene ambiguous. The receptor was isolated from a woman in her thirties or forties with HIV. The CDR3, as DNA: TGTGCCAGCAGCCGGAACACGGTCGACGGGGAGCGGTATGGCTACACCTTC. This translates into CASSRNTVDGERYGYTF.